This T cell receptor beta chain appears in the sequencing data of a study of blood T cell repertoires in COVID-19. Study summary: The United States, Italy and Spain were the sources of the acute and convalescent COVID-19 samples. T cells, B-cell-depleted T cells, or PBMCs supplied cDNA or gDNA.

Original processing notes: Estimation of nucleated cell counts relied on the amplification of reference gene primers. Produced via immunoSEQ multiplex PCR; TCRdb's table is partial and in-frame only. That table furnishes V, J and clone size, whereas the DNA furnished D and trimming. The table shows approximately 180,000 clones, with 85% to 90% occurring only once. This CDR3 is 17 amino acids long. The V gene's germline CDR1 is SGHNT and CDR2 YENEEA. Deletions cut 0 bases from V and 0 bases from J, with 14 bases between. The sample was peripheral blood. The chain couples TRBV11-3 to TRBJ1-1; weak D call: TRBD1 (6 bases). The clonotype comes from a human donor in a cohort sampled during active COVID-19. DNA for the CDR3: TGTGCCAGCAGCTTAGATCTCGCCAGGGGAATGAACACTGAAGCTTTCTTT. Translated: CASSLDLARGMNTEAFF.